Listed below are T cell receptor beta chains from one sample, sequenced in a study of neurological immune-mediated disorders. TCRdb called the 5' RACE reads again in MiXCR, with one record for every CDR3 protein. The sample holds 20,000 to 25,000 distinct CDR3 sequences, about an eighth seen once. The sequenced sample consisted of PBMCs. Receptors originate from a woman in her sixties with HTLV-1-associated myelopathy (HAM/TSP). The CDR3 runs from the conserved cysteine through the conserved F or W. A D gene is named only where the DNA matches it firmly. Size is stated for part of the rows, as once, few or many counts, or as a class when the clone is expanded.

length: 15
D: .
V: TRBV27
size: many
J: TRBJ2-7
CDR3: CASSLSYRVDYEQYF
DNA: TGTGCCAGCAGTTTATCCTACAGGGTTGACTACGAGCAGTACTTC

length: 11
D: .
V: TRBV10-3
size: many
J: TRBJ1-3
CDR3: CAISGGNTIYF
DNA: TGTGCCATCAGTGGAGGAAACACCATATATTTT

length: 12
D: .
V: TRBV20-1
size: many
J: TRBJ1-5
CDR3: CSAGQINQPQHF
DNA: TGCAGTGCCGGACAGATCAATCAGCCCCAGCATTTT

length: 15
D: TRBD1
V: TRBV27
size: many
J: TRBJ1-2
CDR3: CASSPTPQGHYGYTF
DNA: TGTGCCAGCAGTCCCACCCCACAGGGGCACTATGGCTACACCTTC

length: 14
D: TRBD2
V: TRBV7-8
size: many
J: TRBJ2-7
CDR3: CASSISGSSYEQYF
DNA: TGTGCCAGCAGCATTAGCGGGTCCTCCTACGAGCAGTACTTC

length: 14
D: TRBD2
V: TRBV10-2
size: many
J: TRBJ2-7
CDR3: CASTIAGPSYEQYF
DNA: TGCGCCAGCACTATAGCGGGGCCCTCCTACGAGCAGTACTTC

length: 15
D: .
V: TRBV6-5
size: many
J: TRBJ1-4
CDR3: CASSPLGVVYEKLFF
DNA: TGTGCCAGCAGTCCATTAGGGGTCGTATATGAAAAACTGTTTTTT

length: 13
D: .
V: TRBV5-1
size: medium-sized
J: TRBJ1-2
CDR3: CASSFQGNYGYTF
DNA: TGCGCCAGCAGCTTTCAGGGGAACTATGGCTACACCTTC

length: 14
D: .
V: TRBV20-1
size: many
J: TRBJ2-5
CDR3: CSARDEGWLETQYF
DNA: TGCAGTGCTAGAGACGAGGGTTGGTTGGAGACCCAGTACTTC

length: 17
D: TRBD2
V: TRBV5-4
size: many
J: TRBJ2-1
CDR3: CASSLGGLAGVRNEQFF
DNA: TGTGCCAGCAGCTTGGGGGGACTAGCGGGAGTGAGGAATGAGCAGTTCTTC

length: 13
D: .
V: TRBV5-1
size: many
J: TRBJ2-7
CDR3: CASSLDHSYEQYF
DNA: TGCGCCAGCAGCTTGGACCACTCCTACGAGCAGTACTTC

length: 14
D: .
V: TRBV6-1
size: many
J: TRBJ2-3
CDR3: CASSEGAGADTQYF
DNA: TGTGCCAGCAGTGAAGGGGCAGGGGCAGATACGCAGTATTTT

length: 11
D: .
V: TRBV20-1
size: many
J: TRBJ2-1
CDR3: CSVISYNEQFF
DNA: TGCAGTGTCATATCCTACAATGAGCAGTTCTTC

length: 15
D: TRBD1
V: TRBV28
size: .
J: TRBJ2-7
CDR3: CASTHEGTGPYEQYF
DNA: TGTGCCAGCACTCACGAGGGGACAGGCCCCTACGAGCAGTACTTC

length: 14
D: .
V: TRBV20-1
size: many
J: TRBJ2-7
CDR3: CSASNPRSGYEQYF
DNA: TGCAGTGCTAGCAATCCCAGGAGTGGCTACGAGCAGTACTTC

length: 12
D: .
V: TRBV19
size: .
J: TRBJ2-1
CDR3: CATSFFSNEQFF
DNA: TGTGCCACCAGCTTCTTTTCAAATGAGCAGTTCTTC

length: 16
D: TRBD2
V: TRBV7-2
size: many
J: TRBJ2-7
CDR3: CASSLPTSPSGYEQYF
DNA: TGTGCCAGCAGCCTGCCGACTAGCCCTTCGGGCTACGAGCAGTACTTC

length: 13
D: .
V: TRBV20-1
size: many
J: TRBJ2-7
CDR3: CSARGVAGYEQYF
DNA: TGCAGTGCTAGGGGTGTGGCGGGATACGAGCAGTACTTC

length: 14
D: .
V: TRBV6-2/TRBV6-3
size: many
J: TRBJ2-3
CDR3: CASSFQYIAVTQYF
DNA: TGTGCCAGCAGTTTCCAATATATAGCGGTTACGCAGTATTTT

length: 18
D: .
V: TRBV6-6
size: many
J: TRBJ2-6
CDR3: CASSYSTTTSSGANVLTF
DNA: TGTGCCAGCAGTTACTCCACAACGACCAGCTCTGGGGCCAACGTCCTGACTTTC

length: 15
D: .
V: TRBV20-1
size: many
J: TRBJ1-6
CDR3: CSASEPSSYNSPLHF
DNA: TGCAGTGCTAGTGAGCCGAGCTCCTATAATTCACCCCTCCACTTT

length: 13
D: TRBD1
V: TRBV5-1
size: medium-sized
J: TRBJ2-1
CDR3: CASSLGTVNEQFF
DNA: TGCGCCAGCAGCCTCGGGACAGTCAATGAGCAGTTCTTC

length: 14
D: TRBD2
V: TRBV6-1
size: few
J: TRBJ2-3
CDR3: CASSSSGATDTQYF
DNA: TGTGCCAGCAGTTCTAGCGGGGCAACAGATACGCAGTATTTT

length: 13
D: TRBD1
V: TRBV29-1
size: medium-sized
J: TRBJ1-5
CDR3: CSAATGGDQPQHF
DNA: TGCAGCGCTGCGACAGGGGGAGATCAGCCCCAGCATTTT

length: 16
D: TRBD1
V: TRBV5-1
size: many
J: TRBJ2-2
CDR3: CASSLDGQGNTGELFF
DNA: TGCGCCAGCAGCTTGGATGGACAGGGGAACACCGGGGAGCTGTTTTTT

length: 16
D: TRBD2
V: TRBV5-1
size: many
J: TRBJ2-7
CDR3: CASSLWVGGGTYEQYF
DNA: TGCGCCAGCAGCTTGTGGGTTGGGGGGGGGACCTACGAGCAGTACTTC

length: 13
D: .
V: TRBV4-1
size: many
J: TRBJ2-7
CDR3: CASSLLGGQEQYF
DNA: TGCGCCAGCAGCCTTTTAGGGGGACAAGAGCAGTACTTC